A selection of T cell receptor beta chains follows, all from one sample in a study of patients and donors after allogeneic stem cell transplantation. TCRdb reprocessed the RT-PCR reads with MiXCR, giving one entry per CDR3 protein. The profile shows 390,000 or so distinct CDR3 sequences, about a sixth of them singletons. Material for sequencing was blood, either unsorted or a sorted T cell fraction (not recorded which). These receptors were taken from a human donor who was either an allogeneic HSCT recipient or a stem cell or donor lymphocyte infusion donor (not recorded which). It is not recorded whose cells these are; they may come from a transplant donor. The CDR3 runs from the conserved cysteine through the conserved F or W. The order of the fields is clone size, D gene, J gene, V gene, CDR3 protein, CDR3 DNA. The D gene is left open where the match is weak. The size of a clone is reported for some rows only, either as once, few or many, or as a class for expanded clones.

abundance: NA; d_gene: NA; j_gene: TRBJ2-1; v_gene: TRBV6-2/TRBV6-3; CDR3aa: CASTIRFYNEQFF; CDR3nt: TGTGCCAGCACCATCCGATTCTACAATGAGCAGTTCTTC
abundance: few; d_gene: NA; j_gene: TRBJ1-3; v_gene: TRBV10-3; CDR3aa: CASENSSGNTIYF; CDR3nt: TGTGCCAGCGAGAATAGCTCTGGAAACACCATATATTTT
abundance: NA; d_gene: NA; j_gene: TRBJ2-5; v_gene: TRBV9; CDR3aa: CASSPGEAGIQETQYF; CDR3nt: TGTGCCAGCAGCCCAGGGGAAGCAGGCATCCAAGAGACCCAGTACTTC
abundance: NA; d_gene: TRBD1; j_gene: TRBJ1-1; v_gene: TRBV7-8; CDR3aa: CASSFLGQGGFSEAFF; CDR3nt: TGTGCCAGCAGCTTCCTCGGACAGGGAGGATTCTCTGAAGCTTTCTTT
abundance: NA; d_gene: TRBD2; j_gene: TRBJ2-3; v_gene: TRBV7-2; CDR3aa: CASSRTSGGPTDTQYF; CDR3nt: TGTGCCAGCAGCCGGACTAGCGGGGGGCCCACAGATACGCAGTATTTT
abundance: NA; d_gene: NA; j_gene: TRBJ2-3; v_gene: TRBV19; CDR3aa: CASKHYSTDTQYF; CDR3nt: TGTGCCAGTAAACACTACTCCACAGATACGCAGTATTTT
abundance: NA; d_gene: NA; j_gene: TRBJ2-3; v_gene: TRBV7-6; CDR3aa: CASSPPGPGLTDTQYF; CDR3nt: TGTGCCAGCAGCCCCCCGGGACCCGGTCTCACAGATACGCAGTATTTT
abundance: NA; d_gene: TRBD1; j_gene: TRBJ2-2; v_gene: TRBV7-3; CDR3aa: CASSVYRGVGELFF; CDR3nt: TGTGCCAGCAGCGTGTACAGGGGCGTCGGGGAGCTGTTTTTT
abundance: NA; d_gene: NA; j_gene: TRBJ1-1; v_gene: TRBV14; CDR3aa: CASSQPQTRAVTEAFF; CDR3nt: TGTGCCAGCAGCCAACCACAGACACGGGCGGTAACTGAAGCTTTCTTT
abundance: many; d_gene: NA; j_gene: TRBJ2-2; v_gene: TRBV5-1; CDR3aa: CASSPEGAGELFF; CDR3nt: TGCGCCAGCAGCCCCGAGGGGGCCGGGGAGCTGTTTTTT
abundance: NA; d_gene: NA; j_gene: TRBJ2-2; v_gene: TRBV3-1; CDR3aa: CASSQIRTGANTGELFF; CDR3nt: TGTGCCAGCAGCCAAATCCGGACTGGCGCGAACACCGGGGAGCTGTTTTTT
abundance: NA; d_gene: TRBD1; j_gene: TRBJ2-5; v_gene: TRBV20-1; CDR3aa: CSARNPRTGYYQETQYF; CDR3nt: TGCAGTGCTAGAAACCCGAGGACAGGGTATTACCAAGAGACCCAGTACTTC